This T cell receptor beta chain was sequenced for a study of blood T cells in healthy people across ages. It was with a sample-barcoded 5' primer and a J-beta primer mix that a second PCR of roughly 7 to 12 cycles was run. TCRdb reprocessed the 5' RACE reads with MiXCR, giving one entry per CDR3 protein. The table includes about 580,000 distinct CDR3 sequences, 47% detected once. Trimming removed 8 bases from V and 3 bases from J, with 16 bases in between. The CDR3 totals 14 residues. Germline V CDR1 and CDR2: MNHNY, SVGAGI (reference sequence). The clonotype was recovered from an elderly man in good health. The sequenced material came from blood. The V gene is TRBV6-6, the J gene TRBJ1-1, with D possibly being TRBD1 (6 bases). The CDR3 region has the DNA TGTGCCAGCGGCCACGGGGGGCGGGACACTGAAGCTTTCTTT. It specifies CASGHGGRDTEAFF.